This T cell receptor (beta chain) was obtained from a study of blood T cell repertoires in COVID-19. On the study more broadly: The United States, Italy and Spain supplied acute and convalescent COVID-19 samples.

Adults between about 18 and 95 years of age took part from more than 20 US areas. In assigning cohorts, the study relied on participant-reported clinical history. Sequencing was performed with immunoSEQ multiplex PCR; in TCRdb, only in-frame clones are kept and a portion is missing. Among roughly 220,000 clones listed, about 84% were seen once. The CDR3 extends over 13 amino acids. Germline V gene data show CDR1 as SQVTM and CDR2 as ANQGSEA. Trimming stripped 3 bases from V and 6 bases from J, with 12 bases between. This sequence joins TRBV29-1 and TRBJ1-5; D unclear. This TCR derives from a man aged 25 to 40 with acute COVID-19. Specimen: PBMCs or T cells enriched from blood (not recorded which). The chain's CDR3 is CSVESAEGQPQHF. In nucleotides, the CDR3 is TGCAGCGTTGAGTCAGCAGAGGGTCAGCCCCAGCATTTT. Full variable domain (remainder filled in from reference TRBV29-1 and TRBJ1-5): SAVISQKPSRDICQRGTSLTIQCQVDSQVTMMFWYRQQPGQSLTLIATANQGSEATYESGFVIDKFPISRPNLTFSTLTVSNMSPEDSSIYLCSVESAEGQPQHFGDGTRLSIL.